The present T cell receptor beta chain was sequenced within a study of blood T cell repertoires in COVID-19. Study as a whole: Acute and convalescent COVID-19 samples came from the United States, Italy and Spain. In each case, the material was cDNA or gDNA derived from T cells, B-cell-depleted T cells, or PBMCs.

The germline CDR1 and CDR2 sequences are LGHNA and YNFKEQ. This CDR3 has 13 residues. V was cut by 4 bases and J by 11 bases, with 15 bases left in between. As processed by the authors: Amplifying reference gene primers gave estimates of nucleated cell counts. The protocol was immunoSEQ multiplex PCR, while the TCRdb copy is restricted to in-frame clones and leaves out a portion. V and J calls and clone size are those listed in that table; D and trimming were worked out from the DNA. The table lists roughly 250,000 clones, 75% to 90% of them singletons. This TCR was sampled from a woman aged 30 to 39 with acute COVID-19. This chain uses TRBV4-2 with TRBJ2-1; D is unresolved. The sequenced sample consisted of PBMCs or T cells enriched from blood (not recorded which). The CDR3 loop is CASSPHLGSKQFF. The DNA of the CDR3 is TGTGCCAGCAGCCCCCACCTAGGATCTAAGCAGTTCTTC.